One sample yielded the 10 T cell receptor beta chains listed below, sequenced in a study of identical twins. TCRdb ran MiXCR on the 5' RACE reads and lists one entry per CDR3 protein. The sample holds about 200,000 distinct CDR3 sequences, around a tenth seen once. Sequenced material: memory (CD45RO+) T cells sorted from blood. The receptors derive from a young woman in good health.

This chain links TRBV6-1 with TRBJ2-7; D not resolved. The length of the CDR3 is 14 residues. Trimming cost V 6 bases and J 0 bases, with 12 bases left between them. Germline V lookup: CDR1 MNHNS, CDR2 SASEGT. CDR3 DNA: TGTGCCAGCAGAGCACTACAAGACTCCTACGAGCAGTACTTC. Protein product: CASRALQDSYEQYF.

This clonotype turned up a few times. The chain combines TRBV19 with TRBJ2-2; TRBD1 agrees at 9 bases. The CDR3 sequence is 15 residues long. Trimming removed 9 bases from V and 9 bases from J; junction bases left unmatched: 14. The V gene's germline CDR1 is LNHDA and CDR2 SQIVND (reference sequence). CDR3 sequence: CASQPWTGDKRELFF. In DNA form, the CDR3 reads TGTGCCAGCCAGCCCTGGACAGGGGATAAGCGGGAGCTGTTTTTT.

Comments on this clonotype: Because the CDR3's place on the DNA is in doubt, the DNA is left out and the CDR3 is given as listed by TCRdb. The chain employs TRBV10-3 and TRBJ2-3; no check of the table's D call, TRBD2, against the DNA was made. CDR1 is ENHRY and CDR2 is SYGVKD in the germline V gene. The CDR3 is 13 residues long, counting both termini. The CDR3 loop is CAISEVAGGSPYF.

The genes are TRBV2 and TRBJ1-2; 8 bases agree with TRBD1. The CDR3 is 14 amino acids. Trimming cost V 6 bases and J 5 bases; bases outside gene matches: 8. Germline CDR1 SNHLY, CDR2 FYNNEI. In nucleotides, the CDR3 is TGTGCCAGCAGCCTGGACAGGGTGGGGTATGGCTACACCTTC. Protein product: CASSLDRVGYGYTF.

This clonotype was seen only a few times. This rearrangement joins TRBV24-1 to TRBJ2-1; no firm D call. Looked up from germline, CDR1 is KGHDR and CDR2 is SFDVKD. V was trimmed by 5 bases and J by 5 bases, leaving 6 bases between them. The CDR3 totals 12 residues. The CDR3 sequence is CATSGGNNEQFF. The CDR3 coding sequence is TGTGCCACCAGTGGTGGGAACAATGAGCAGTTCTTC.

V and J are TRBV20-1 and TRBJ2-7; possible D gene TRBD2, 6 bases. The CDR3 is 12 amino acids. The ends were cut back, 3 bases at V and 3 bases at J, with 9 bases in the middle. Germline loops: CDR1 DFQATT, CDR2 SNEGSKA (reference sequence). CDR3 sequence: CSASGSYYEQYF. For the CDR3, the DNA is TGCAGTGCTAGCGGGAGTTACTACGAGCAGTACTTC.

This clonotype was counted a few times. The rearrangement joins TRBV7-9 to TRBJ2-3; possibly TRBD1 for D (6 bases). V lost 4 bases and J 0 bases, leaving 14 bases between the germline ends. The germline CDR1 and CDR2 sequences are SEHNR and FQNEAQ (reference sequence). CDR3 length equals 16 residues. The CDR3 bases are TGTGCCAGCAGCTCGGGGACATTTGCTAGCACAGATACGCAGTATTTT. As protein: CASSSGTFASTDTQYF.

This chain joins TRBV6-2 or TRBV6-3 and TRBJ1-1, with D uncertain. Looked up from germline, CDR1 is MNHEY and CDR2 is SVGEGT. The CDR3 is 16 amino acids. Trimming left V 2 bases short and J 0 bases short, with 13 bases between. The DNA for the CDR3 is TGTGCCAGCAGTTACATATCCGGAGCGCTGAACACTGAAGCTTTCTTT. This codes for CASSYISGALNTEAFF.

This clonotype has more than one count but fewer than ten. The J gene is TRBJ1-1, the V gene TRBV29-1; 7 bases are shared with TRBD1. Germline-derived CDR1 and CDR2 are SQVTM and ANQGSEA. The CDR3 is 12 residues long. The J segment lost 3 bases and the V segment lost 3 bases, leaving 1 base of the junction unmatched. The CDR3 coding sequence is TGCAGCGTTGACAGGGGGGACACTGAAGCTTTCTTT. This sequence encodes CSVDRGDTEAFF.

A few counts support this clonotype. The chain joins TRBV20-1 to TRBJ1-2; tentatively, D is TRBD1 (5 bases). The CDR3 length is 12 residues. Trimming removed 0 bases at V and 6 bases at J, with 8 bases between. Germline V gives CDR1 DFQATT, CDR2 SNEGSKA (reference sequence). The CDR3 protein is CSARDQGDGYTF. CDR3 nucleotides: TGCAGTGCTAGAGATCAAGGGGATGGCTACACCTTC.